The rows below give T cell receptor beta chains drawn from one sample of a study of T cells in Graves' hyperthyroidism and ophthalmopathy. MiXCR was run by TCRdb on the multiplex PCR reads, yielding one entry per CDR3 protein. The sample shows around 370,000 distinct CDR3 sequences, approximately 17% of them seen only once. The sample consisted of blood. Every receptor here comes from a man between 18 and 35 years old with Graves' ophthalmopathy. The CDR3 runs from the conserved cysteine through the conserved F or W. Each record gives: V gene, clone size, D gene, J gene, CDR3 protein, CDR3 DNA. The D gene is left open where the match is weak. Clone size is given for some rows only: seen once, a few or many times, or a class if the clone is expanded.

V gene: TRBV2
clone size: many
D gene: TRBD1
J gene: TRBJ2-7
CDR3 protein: CASRALTGKFYEQYF
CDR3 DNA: TGTGCCAGCAGGGCCTTGACAGGGAAATTCTACGAGCAGTACTTC

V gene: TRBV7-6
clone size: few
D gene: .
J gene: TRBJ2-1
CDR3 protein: CASSNHNDNEQFF
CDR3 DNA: TGTGCCAGCAGCAATCATAATGACAATGAGCAGTTCTTC

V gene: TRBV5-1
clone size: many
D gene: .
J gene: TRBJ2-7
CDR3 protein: CASSLGVSEYHFTYEQYF
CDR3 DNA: TGCGCCAGCAGCTTGGGCGTGTCGGAATACCATTTCACCTACGAGCAGTACTTC

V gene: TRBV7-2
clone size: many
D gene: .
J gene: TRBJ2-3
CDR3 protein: CASSRARGYDTQYF
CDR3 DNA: TGTGCCAGCAGCCGGGCCCGAGGGTACGATACGCAGTATTTT

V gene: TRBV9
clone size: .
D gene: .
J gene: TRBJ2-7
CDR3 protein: CASSEGGEGYEQYF
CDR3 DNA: TGTGCCAGCAGTGAGGGGGGCGAAGGCTACGAGCAGTACTTC

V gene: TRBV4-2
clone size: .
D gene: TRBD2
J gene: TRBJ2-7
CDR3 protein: CASSQLLAGATYEQYF
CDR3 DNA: TGTGCCAGCAGCCAACTACTAGCGGGGGCTACCTACGAGCAGTACTTC

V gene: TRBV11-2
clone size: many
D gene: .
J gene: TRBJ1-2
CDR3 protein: CASSPTGTPGHGYTF
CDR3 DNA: TGTGCCAGCAGCCCCACCGGAACACCGGGACATGGCTACACCTTC

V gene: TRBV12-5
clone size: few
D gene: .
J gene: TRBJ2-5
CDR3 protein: CASATGPGAEETQYF
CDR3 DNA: TGTGCTAGTGCAACGGGTCCGGGGGCAGAAGAGACCCAGTACTTC

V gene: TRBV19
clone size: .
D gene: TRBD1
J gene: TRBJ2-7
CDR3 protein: CASSTGGIEQYF
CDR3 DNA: TGTGCCAGTAGCACAGGGGGTATCGAGCAGTACTTC

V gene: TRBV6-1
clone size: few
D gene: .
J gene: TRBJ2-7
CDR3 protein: CASNSYSSGEQYF
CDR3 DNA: TGTGCCAGCAACAGTTACTCGTCGGGGGAGCAGTACTTC

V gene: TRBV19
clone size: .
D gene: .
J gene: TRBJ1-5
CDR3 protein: CASSPQIGASNQPQHF
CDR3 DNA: TGTGCCAGTAGTCCCCAAATCGGGGCTAGCAATCAGCCCCAGCATTTT

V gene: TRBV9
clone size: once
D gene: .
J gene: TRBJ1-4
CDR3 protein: CASSDVLGEEKLFF
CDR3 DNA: TGTGCCAGCAGCGACGTGTTGGGTGAGGAAAAACTGTTTTTT

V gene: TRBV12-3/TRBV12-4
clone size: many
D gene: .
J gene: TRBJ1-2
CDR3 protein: CASSPSGAARGYTF
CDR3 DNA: TGTGCCAGCAGCCCCTCCGGGGCAGCAAGAGGCTACACCTTC

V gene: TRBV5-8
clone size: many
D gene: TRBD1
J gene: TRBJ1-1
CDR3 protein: CASSSVDRDAEAFF
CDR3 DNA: TGTGCCAGCAGCTCGGTTGACAGGGACGCTGAAGCTTTCTTT

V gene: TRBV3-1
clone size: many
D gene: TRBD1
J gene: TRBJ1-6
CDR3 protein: CASSLGTDNSPLHF
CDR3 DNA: TGTGCCAGCAGCCTCGGGACAGACAATTCACCCCTCCACTTT

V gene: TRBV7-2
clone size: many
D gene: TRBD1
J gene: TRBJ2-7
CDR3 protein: CASSPASRTGVYEQYF
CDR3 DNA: TGTGCCAGCAGCCCAGCTAGCCGGACAGGGGTTTACGAGCAGTACTTC

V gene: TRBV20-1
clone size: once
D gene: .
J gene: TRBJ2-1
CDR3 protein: CSARRDGNEQFF
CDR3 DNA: TGCAGTGCTCGTCGGGATGGCAATGAGCAGTTCTTC

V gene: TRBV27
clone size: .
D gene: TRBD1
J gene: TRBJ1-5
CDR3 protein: CASSRGTAGPIGPQHF
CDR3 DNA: TGTGCCAGCAGTAGGGGGACAGCCGGTCCAATTGGGCCCCAGCATTTT

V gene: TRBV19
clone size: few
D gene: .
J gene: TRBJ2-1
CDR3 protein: CASSPSGSYNEQFF
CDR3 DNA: TGTGCCAGTAGTCCCTCGGGCTCCTACAATGAGCAGTTCTTC

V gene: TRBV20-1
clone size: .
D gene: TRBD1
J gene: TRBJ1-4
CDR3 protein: CSARDRASEKLFF
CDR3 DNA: TGCAGTGCTCGGGACAGGGCGAGTGAAAAACTGTTTTTT

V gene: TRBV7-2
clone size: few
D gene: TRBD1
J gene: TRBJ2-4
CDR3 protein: CASSWPGTGAAMAKNIQYF
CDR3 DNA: TGTGCCAGCAGCTGGCCGGGGACAGGGGCCGCCATGGCCAAAAACATTCAGTACTTC

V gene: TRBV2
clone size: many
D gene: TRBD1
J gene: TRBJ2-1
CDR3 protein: CASRESGTGYYNEQFF
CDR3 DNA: TGTGCCAGCAGAGAGTCCGGGACAGGGTACTACAATGAGCAGTTCTTC

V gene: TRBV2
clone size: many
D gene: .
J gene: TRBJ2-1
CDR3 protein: CASRGTALSSYNEQFF
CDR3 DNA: TGTGCCAGCAGGGGGACTGCTCTCAGCTCCTACAATGAGCAGTTCTTC

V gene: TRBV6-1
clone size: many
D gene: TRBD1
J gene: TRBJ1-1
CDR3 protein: CASGRGLNTEAFF
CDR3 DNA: TGTGCCAGCGGGAGGGGGCTAAACACTGAAGCTTTCTTT

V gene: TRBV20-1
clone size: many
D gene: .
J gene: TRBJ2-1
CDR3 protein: CSARNDGTYRGNEQFF
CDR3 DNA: TGCAGTGCTAGGAACGACGGGACCTATCGTGGGAATGAGCAGTTCTTC

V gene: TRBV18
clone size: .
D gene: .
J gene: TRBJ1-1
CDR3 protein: CASSPPRLNTEAFF
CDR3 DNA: TGTGCCAGCTCACCACCGAGACTGAACACTGAAGCTTTCTTT

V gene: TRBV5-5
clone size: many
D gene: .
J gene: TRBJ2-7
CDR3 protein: CASSSINTHEQYF
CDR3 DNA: TGTGCCAGCAGCTCGATCAACACGCACGAGCAGTACTTC

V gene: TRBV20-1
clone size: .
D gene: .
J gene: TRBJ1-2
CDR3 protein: CSAREGSGYTF
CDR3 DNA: TGCAGTGCTAGAGAGGGAAGTGGCTACACCTTC

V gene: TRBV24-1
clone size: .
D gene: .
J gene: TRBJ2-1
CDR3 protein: CATSDWRSARGNEQFF
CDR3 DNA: TGTGCCACCAGTGATTGGCGGTCGGCGAGGGGAAATGAGCAGTTCTTC

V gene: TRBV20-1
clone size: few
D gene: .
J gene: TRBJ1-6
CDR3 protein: CSARPDSSYNSPLHF
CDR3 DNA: TGCAGTGCTAGACCGGACAGCTCCTATAATTCACCCCTCCACTTT

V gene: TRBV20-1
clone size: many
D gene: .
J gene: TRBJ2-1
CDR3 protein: CSARDQRSYNEQFF
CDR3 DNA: TGCAGTGCTAGAGATCAGCGGTCCTACAATGAGCAGTTCTTC

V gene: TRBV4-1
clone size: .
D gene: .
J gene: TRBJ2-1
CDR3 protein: CASSQLGTGSSYNEQFF
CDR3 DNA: TGCGCCAGCAGCCAACTTGGGACGGGTAGCTCCTACAATGAGCAGTTCTTC

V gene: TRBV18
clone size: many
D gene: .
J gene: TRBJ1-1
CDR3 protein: CASSVGEDTEAFF
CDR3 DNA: TGTGCCAGCTCAGTTGGGGAGGACACTGAAGCTTTCTTT

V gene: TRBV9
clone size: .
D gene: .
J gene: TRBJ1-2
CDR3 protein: CASSVADGQISGYTF
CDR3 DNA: TGTGCCAGCAGCGTAGCAGACGGACAGATAAGTGGCTACACCTTC

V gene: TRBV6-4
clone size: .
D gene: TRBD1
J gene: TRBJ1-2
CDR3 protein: CASSYSKQGAYGYTF
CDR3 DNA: TGTGCCAGCAGTTACTCGAAACAGGGGGCATATGGCTACACCTTC

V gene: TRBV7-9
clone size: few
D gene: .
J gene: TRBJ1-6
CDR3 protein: CASSLGAGGDSPLHF
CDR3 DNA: TGTGCCAGCAGCTTAGGAGCGGGGGGGGATTCACCCCTCCACTTT

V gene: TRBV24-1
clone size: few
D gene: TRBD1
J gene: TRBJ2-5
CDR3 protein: CATSGGTVQETQYF
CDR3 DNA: TGTGCCACCAGTGGGGGGACAGTTCAAGAGACCCAGTACTTC

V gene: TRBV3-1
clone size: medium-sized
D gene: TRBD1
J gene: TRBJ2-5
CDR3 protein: CASSQKTGGEETQYF
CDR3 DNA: TGTGCCAGCAGCCAAAAGACAGGGGGCGAGGAGACCCAGTACTTC

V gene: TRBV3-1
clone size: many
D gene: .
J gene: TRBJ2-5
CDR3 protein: CASSLPPQTQYF
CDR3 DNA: TGTGCCAGCAGCCTACCGCCCCAGACCCAGTACTTC

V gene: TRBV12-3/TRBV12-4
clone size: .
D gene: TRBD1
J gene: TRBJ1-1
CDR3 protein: CASSLGQGVDEAFF
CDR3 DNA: TGTGCCAGCAGTTTAGGACAGGGGGTGGATGAAGCTTTCTTT

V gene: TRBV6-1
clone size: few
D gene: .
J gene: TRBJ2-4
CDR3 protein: CASSEAGGAKNIQYF
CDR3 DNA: TGTGCCAGCAGTGAAGCCGGGGGAGCCAAAAACATTCAGTACTTC